This T cell receptor (beta chain) was sequenced in a study of CD8 T cells in ankylosing spondylitis. TCR beta libraries were made by quantitative 5'-RACE with molecular barcodes. TCRdb re-called the 5' RACE reads with MiXCR, one entry per CDR3 protein. The table records fewer than 150,000 distinct CDR3 sequences, just under 7.5% of them present only once. This clonotype was seen many times. Its specificity is not known. Germline lookup yields CDR1 MDHEN and CDR2 SYDVKM. The V gene lost 4 bases and the J gene lost 3 bases, with 10 bases spanning the gap. This CDR3 has 14 amino acids. Broader study findings: In ankylosing spondylitis blood, a motif of roughly eight highly homologous TCR beta variants appeared characteristic. From matched ankylosing spondylitis synovial fluid, disease-linked clones were reportedly recovered at significantly enriched levels. CD8+ cells made up the disease-linked clones, which were relatively rare in peripheral blood.

The sequenced sample consisted of blood, either unsorted or a sorted T cell fraction (not recorded which). This receptor was obtained from a female donor with ankylosing spondylitis or in good health (not recorded which). V gene TRBV28 combines with J gene TRBJ1-5; no clear D. CDR3 sequence: CASSSPASNQPQHF. CDR3 in DNA: TGTGCCAGCAGTTCACCCGCCTCCAATCAGCCCCAGCATTTT.